This TCR beta chain was sequenced during a study of blood T cell repertoires in COVID-19. Study background: Both acute and convalescent COVID-19 samples were obtained from the United States, Italy and Spain. PBMCs, B-cell-depleted T cells, or T cells provided the cDNA or gDNA that made up the material.

The CDR3 totals 15 residues. The V and J ends lost 0 bases and 9 bases, in that order; junction bases with no gene match: 9. Germline CDR1 and CDR2: GTSNPN and SVGIG (reference sequence). Original processing methods: Amplification with reference gene primers provided the estimates of nucleated cell counts. Sequencing was performed with immunoSEQ multiplex PCR; in TCRdb, only in-frame clones are kept and a portion is missing. That table supplies the V and J calls and clone size; D and trimming were determined from the DNA. Here the sample spans 150,000 to 160,000 clones, 75% to 85% being singletons. The Seattle patients, enrolled during active infection, were followed longitudinally. Only a few counts were recorded for this clone.

This TCR was recovered from a woman in her fifties or sixties with COVID-19, enrolled during active disease. The rearrangement links TRBV30 to TRBJ2-1, with 9 bases lining up with TRBD2. Material: peripheral blood. The CDR3 spells CAWSVRGRGGLEQFF. DNA of the CDR3: TGTGCCTGGAGTGTACGTGGGCGGGGGGGCCTTGAGCAGTTCTTC. Filled out from reference TRBV30 and TRBJ2-1, the complete variable domain reads SQTIHQWPATLVQPVGSPLSLECTVEGTSNPNLYWYRQAAGRGLQLLFYSVGIGQISSEVPQNLSASRPQDRQFILSSKKLLLSDSGFYLCAWSVRGRGGLEQFFGPGTRLTVL.